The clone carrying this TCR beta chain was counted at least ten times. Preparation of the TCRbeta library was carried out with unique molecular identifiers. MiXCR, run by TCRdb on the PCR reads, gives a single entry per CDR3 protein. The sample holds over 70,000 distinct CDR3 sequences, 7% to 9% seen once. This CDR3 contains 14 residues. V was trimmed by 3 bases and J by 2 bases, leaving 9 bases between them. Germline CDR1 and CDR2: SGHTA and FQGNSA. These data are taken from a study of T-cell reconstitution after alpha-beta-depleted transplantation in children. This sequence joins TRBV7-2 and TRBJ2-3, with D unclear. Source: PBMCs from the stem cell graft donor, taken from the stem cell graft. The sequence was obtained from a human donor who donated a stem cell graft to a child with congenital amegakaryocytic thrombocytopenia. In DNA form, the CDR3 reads TGTGCCAGCAGCTTCCCGGATATCACAGATACGCAGTATTTT. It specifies CASSFPDITDTQYF.